This T cell receptor (beta chain) was captured in a study of cytomegalovirus exposure and HLA in healthy donors. Remarks on this clone: Its target is unknown.

Germline CDR1 and CDR2: MNHNS and SASEGT. The V gene lost 8 bases and the J gene lost 7 bases, with 8 bases spanning the gap. The CDR3 loop spans 10 amino acids. Profiled with immunoSEQ multiplex PCR; TCRdb holds only in-frame clones, not every one. There are 150,000 to 200,000 clones in the sample; roughly 80% occur only once, and around 2.4% lies in the top ten. Study conclusions and caveats: Cytomegalovirus association was listed for about 170 TCR beta chains. Three chains tied to CMV proved CMV antigen-specific in vitro. Usually a TCR sequence was rare, but some public TCRs were found in many donors.

The approximately 120-subject validation cohort, separate from the roughly 670-subject first cohort, included the donors. Sample: PBMCs. This TCR derives from a man aged 25 to 40 in good health and CMV-seropositive. The rearrangement links TRBV6-1 to TRBJ2-5; D is perhaps TRBD2 (5 bases). In DNA, the CDR3 is TGTGCCAGCGGCGCGGGGACCCAGTACTTC. Translation: CASGAGTQYF.